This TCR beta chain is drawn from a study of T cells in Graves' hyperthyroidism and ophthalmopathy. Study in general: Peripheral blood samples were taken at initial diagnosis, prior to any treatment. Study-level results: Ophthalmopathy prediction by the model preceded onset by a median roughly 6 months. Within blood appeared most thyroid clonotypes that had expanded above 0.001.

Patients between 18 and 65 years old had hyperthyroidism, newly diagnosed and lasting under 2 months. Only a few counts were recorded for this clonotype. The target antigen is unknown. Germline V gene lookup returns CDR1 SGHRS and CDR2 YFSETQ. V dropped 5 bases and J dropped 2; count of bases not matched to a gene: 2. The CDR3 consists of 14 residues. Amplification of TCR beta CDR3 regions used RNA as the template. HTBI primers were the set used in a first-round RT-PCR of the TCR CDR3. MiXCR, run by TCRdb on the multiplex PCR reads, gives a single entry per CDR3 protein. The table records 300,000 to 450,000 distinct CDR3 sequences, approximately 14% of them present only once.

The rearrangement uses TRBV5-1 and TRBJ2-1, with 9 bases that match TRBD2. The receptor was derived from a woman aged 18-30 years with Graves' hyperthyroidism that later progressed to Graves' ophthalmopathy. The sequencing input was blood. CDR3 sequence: CASRIAGAYNEQFF. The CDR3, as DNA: TGCGCCAGCAGGATAGCGGGAGCCTACAATGAGCAGTTCTTC.